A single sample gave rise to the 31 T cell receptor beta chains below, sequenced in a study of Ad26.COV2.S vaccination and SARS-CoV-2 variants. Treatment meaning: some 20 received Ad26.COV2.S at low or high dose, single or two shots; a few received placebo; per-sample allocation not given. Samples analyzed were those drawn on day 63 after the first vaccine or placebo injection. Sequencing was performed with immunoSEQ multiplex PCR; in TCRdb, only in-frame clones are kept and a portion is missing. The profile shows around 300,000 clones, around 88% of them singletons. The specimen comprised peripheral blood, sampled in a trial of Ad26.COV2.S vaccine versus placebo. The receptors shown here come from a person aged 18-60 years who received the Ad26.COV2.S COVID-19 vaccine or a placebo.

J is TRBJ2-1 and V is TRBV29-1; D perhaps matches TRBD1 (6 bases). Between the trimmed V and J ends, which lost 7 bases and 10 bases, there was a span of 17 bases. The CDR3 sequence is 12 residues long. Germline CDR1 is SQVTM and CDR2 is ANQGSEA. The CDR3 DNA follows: TGCAGCGCGAAACAGGGTGGGGTAGAGCAGTTCTTC. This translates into CSAKQGGVEQFF.

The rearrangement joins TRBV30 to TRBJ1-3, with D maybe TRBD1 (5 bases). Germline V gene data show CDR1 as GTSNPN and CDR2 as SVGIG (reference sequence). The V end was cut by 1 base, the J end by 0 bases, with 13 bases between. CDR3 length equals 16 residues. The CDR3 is CAWSDGAGHSGNTIYF. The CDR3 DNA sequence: TGTGCCTGGAGTGACGGGGCAGGGCACTCTGGAAACACCATATATTTT.

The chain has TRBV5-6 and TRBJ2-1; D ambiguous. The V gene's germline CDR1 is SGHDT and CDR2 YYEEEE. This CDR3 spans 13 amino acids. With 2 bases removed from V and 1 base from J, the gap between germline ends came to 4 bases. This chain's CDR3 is CASSFRSYNEQFF. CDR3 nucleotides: TGTGCCAGCAGCTTCCGATCCTACAATGAGCAGTTCTTC.

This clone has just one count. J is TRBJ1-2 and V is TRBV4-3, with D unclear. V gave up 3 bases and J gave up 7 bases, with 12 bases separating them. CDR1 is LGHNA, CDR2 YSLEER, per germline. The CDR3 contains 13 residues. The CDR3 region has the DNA TGCGCCAGCAGCCAGGAGGGTAGACGTGGCTACACCTTC. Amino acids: CASSQEGRRGYTF.

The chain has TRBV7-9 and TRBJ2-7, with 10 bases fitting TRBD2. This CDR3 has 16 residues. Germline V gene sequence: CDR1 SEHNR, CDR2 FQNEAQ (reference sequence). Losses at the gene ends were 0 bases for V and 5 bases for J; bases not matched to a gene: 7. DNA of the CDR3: TGTGCCAGCAGCTTAGCTGGAATTCTAGCGGGAGACGAGCAGTACTTC. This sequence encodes CASSLAGILAGDEQYF.

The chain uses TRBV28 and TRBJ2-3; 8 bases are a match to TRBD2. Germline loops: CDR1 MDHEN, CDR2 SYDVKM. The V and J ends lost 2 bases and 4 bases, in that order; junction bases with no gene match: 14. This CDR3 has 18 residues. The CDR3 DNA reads TGTGCCAGCAGTTTAGTCATGTCGGGAGCGGGGGTTTCAGATACGCAGTATTTT. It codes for CASSLVMSGAGVSDTQYF.

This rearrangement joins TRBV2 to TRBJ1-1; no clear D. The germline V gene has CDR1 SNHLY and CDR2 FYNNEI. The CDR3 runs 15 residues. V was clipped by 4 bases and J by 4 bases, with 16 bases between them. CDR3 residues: CASSVGVATGTEAFF. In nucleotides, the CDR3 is TGTGCCAGCAGTGTTGGTGTAGCAACCGGCACTGAAGCTTTCTTT.

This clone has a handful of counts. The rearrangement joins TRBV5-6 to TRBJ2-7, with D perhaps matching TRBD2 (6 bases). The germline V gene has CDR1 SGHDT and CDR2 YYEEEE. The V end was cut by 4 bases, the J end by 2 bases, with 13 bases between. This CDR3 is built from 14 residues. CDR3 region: CASSPLLATYEQYF. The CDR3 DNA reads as TGTGCCAGCAGCCCGCTACTAGCAACCTACGAGCAGTACTTC.

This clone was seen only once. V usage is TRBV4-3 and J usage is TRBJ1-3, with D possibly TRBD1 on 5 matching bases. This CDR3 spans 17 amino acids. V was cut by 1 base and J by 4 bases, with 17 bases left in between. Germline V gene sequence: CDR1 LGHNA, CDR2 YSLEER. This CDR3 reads CASSQGSGQGGGNTIYF. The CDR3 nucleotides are TGCGCCAGCAGCCAAGGGTCGGGCCAGGGTGGCGGAAACACCATATATTTT.

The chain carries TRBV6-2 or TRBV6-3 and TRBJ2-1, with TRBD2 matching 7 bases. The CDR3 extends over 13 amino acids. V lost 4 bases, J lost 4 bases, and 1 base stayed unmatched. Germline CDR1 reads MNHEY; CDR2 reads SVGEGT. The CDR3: CASSWTSYNEQFF. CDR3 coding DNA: TGTGCCAGCAGTTGGACTAGTTACAATGAGCAGTTCTTC.

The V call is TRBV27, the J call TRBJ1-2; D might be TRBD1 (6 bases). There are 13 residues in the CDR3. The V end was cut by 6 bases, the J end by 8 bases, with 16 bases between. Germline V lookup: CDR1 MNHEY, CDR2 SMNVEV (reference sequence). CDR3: CASRHTGMGGYTF. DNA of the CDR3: TGTGCCAGCAGGCACACAGGGATGGGCGGCTACACCTTC.

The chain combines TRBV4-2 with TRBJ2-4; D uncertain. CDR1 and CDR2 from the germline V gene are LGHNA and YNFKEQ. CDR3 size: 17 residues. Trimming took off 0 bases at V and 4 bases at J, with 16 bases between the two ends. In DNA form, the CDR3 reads TGTGCCAGCAGCCAAGACTACCTTTCACCCCCTAAAAACATTCAGTACTTC. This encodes CASSQDYLSPPKNIQYF.

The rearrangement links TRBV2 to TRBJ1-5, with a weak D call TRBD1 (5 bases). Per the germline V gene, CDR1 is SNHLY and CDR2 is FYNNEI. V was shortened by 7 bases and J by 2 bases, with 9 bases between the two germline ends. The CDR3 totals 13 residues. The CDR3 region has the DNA TGTGCCAGCAAGGGGCCAGGCAATCAGCCCCAGCATTTT. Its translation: CASKGPGNQPQHF.

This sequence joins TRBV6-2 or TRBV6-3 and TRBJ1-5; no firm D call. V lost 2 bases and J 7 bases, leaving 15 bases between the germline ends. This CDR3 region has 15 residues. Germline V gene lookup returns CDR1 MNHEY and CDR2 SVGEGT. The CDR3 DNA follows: TGTGCCAGCAGTTACGGTAGTGCCCCCCCCCAGCCCCAGCATTTT. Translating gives CASSYGSAPPQPQHF.

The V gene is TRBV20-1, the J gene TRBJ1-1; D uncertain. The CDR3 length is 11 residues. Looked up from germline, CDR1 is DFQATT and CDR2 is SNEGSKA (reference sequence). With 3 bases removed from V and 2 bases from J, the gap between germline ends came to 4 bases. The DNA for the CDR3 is TGCAGTGCTAGCGGTAACACTGAAGCTTTCTTT. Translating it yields CSASGNTEAFF.

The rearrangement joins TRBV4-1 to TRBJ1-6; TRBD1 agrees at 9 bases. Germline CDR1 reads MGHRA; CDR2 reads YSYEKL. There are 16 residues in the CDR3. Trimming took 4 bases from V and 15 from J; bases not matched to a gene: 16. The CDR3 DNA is TGCGCCAGCAGCCTACTGGTCCGGGACAGGGCCCCAAGCCTCCACTTT. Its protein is CASSLLVRDRAPSLHF.

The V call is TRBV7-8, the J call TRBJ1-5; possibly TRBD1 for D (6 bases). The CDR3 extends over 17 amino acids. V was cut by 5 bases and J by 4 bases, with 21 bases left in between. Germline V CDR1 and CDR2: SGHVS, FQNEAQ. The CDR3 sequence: CASSQGLRFVTNQPQHF. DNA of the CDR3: TGTGCCAGCAGCCAGGGGCTTCGGTTCGTGACTAATCAGCCCCAGCATTTT.

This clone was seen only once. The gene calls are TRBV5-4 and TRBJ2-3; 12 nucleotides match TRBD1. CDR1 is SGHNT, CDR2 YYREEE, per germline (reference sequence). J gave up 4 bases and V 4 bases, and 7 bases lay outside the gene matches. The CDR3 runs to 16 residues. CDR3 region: CASSALGTGGADTQYF. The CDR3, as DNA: TGTGCCAGCAGCGCCTTAGGGACAGGGGGCGCAGATACGCAGTATTTT.

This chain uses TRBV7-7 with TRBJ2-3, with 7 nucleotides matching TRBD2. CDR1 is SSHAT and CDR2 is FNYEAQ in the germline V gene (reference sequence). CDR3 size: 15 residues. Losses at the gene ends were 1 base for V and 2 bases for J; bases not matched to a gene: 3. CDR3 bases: TGTGCCAGCAGCTTAGGCGGGAGTTTCACAGATACGCAGTATTTT. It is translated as CASSLGGSFTDTQYF.

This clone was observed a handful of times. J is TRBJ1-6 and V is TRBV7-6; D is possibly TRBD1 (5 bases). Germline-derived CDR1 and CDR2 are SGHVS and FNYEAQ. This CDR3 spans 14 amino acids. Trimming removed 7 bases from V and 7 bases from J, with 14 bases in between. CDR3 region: CASNSGRENSPLHF. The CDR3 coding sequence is TGTGCCAGCAACTCGGGCAGGGAAAATTCACCCCTCCACTTT.

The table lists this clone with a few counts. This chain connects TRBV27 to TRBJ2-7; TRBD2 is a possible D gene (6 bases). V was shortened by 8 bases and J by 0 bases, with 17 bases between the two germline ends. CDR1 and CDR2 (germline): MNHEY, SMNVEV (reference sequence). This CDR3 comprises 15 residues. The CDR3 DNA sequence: TGTGCCAGCGGGGCCGGGACTGCTTTCTCCTACGAGCAGTACTTC. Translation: CASGAGTAFSYEQYF.

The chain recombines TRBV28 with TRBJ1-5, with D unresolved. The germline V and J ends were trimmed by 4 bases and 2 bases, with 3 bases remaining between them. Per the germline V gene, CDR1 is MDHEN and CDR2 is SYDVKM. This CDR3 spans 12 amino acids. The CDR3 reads CASSSRNQPQHF. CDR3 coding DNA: TGTGCCAGCAGTTCGCGCAATCAGCCCCAGCATTTT.

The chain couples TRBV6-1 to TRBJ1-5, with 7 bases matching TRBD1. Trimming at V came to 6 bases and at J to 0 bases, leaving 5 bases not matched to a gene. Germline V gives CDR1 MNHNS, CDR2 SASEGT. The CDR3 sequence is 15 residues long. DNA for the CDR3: TGTGCCAGCAGCACCGGACAGGTTAGCAATCAGCCCCAGCATTTT. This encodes CASSTGQVSNQPQHF.

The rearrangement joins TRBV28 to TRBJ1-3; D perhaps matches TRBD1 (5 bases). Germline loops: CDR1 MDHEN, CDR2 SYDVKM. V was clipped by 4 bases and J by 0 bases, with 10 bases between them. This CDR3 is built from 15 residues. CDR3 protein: CASSSDSFSGNTIYF. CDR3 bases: TGTGCCAGCAGTTCAGACAGCTTCTCTGGAAACACCATATATTTT.

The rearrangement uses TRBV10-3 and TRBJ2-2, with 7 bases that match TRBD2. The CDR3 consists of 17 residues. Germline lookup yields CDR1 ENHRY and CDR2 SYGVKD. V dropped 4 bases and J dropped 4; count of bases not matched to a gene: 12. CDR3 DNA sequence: TGTGCCATCAGTGTTGTTCGGTCGGTAGCGGGCACCGGGGAGCTGTTTTTT. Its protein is CAISVVRSVAGTGELFF.

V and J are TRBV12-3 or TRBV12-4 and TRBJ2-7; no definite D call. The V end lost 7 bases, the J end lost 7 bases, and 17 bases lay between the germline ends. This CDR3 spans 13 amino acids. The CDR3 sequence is CASTTFSLGEQYF. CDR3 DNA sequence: TGTGCCAGCACGACCTTTTCCCTGGGGGAGCAGTACTTC.

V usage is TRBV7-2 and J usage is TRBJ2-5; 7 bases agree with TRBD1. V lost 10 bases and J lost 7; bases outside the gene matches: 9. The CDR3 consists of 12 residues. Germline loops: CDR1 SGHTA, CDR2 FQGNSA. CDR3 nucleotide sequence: TGTGCCACCGATTTAGGGGGCGCGACCCAGTACTTC. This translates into CATDLGGATQYF.

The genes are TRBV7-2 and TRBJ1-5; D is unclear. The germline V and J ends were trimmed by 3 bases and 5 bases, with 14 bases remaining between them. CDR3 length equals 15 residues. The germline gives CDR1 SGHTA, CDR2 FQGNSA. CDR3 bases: TGTGCCAGCAGCTTCTTCGGGATCCAAGATCAGCCCCAGCATTTT. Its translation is CASSFFGIQDQPQHF.

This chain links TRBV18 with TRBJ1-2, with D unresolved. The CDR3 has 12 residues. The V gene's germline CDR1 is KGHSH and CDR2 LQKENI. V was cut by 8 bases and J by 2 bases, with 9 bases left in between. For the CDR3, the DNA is TGTGCCAGCCTGGGAGAGAACTATGGCTACACCTTC. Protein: CASLGENYGYTF.

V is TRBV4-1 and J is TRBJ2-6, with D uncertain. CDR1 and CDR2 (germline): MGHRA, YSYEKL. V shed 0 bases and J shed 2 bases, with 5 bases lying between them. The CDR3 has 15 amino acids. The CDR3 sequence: CASSQDGPGANVLTF. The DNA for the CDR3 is TGCGCCAGCAGCCAAGATGGTCCTGGGGCCAACGTCCTGACTTTC.

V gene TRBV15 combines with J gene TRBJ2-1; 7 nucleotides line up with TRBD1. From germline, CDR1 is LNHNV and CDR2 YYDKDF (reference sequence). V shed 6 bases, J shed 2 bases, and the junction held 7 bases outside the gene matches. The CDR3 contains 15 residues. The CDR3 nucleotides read TGTGCCACCAGTCCGGGGACAGACCCCTACAATGAGCAGTTCTTC. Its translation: CATSPGTDPYNEQFF.